This section outlines one T cell receptor beta chain sequence together with its context. What it binds is unknown. Because the CDR3 is missing its conserved closing phenylalanine or tryptophan, this is likely a read error. It is unclear where the CDR3 begins or ends on the DNA, so no DNA is shown, and the CDR3 is as TCRdb lists it. Counting both end residues, the CDR3 totals 11 amino acids. CDR1 is MNHNY and CDR2 is SVGAGI in the germline V gene (reference sequence). The data belong to a study of T cells after yellow fever vaccination. Findings and caveats of the study: The secondary response was weaker, and its peak arrived faster, on day 5 versus 15. Re-detected after boosting: most primary clones, 96% of CD4 and roughly 90% of CD8. FACS-sorted repertoires could contain abundant clonotypes contaminating from the bulk population.

Conversion of TCR transcripts into cDNA relied on 5'RACE template switching, which added a universal primer site and UMIs. Using its own MiXCR run on the 5' RACE reads, TCRdb lists one record per CDR3 protein. The sample yields approximately 450,000 distinct CDR3 sequences, 15% to 20% seen once. The rearrangement uses TRBV6-6 and TRBJ1-4. The starting material was PBMCs, obtained before the yellow fever booster vaccination. This clonotype was sampled from a young man who received the YFV17D yellow fever vaccine. The CDR3 reads CASSYIRNRPV.